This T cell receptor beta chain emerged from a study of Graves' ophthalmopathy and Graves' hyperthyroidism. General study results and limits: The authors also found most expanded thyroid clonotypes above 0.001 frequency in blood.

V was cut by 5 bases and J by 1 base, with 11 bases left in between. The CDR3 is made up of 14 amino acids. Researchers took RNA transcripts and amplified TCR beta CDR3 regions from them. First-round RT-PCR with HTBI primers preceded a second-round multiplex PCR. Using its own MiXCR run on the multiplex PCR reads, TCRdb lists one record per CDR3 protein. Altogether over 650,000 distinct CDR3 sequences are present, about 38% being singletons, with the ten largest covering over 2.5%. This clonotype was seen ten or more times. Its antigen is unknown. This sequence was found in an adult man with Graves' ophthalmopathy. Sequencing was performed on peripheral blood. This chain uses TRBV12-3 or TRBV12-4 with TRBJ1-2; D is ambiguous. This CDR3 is CASSRTGVNYGYTF. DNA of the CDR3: TGTGCCAGCAGTCGGACGGGCGTTAACTATGGCTACACCTTC.